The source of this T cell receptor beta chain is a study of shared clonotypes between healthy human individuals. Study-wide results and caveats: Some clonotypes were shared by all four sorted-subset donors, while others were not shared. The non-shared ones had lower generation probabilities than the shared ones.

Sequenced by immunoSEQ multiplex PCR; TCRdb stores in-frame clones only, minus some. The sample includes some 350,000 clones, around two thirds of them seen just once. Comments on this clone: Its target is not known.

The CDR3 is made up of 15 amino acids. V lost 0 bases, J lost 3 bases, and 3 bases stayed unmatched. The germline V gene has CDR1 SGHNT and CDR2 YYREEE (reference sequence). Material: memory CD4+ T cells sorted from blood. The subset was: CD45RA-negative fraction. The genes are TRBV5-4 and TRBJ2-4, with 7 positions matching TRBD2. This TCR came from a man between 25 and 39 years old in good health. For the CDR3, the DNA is TGTGCCAGCAGCTTGGGCGCGGGAGACAAAAACATTCAGTACTTC. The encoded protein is CASSLGAGDKNIQYF.